This TCR beta chain is drawn from a study of Graves' ophthalmopathy and Graves' hyperthyroidism. On the study more broadly: The stable label applied to hyperthyroidism with no ophthalmopathy within 18 months of follow-up. Regarding the study as a whole: Thyroid clonotypes that were expanded above 0.001 frequency mostly also appeared in blood.

New diagnoses, under 2 months' duration, and ages 18 to 65 characterized the hyperthyroidism patients. None of the included patients had other autoimmune diseases, uncontrolled infections, pregnancy or lactation, as these led to exclusion. This clonotype has just one count. Its target is unknown. A read error may explain this, as a much larger clone is one base away. Using RNA transcripts, the TCR beta CDR3 regions were amplified. HTBI primers were employed in first-round RT-PCR, then a second-round multiplex PCR followed. From the multiplex PCR reads, TCRdb called clonotypes with MiXCR, one entry per CDR3 protein. The sample includes over a million distinct CDR3 sequences, roughly 35% seen only once; the top ten take 8.5% to 14%. The length of the CDR3 is 13 residues. V was shortened by 5 bases and J by 6 bases, with 17 bases between the two germline ends. The germline gives CDR1 DFQATT, CDR2 SNEGSKA (reference sequence).

The gene calls are TRBV20-1 and TRBJ2-7; possibly TRBD1 for D (6 bases). The source is an adult man with Graves' hyperthyroidism. The source material was peripheral blood or thyroid tissue (not recorded which). In DNA, the CDR3 is TGCAGTGCTCAACGGACAGAGGTGGGCGAGCAGTACTTC. Amino acid sequence: CSAQRTEVGEQYF.